This entry is about one TCR beta chain. Its antigen is unknown. This entry is derived from a study of graft-versus-host responses after intestinal transplantation. With V trimmed by 0 bases and J by 8 bases, 12 bases remained unmatched. The V gene's germline CDR1 is LGHNA and CDR2 YSLEER. The CDR3 length is 17 residues. Sequenced by immunoSEQ multiplex PCR; TCRdb stores in-frame clones only, minus some. The sample includes fewer than 85,000 clones, approximately 80% of them seen just once. The chain recombines TRBV4-3 with TRBJ1-5; 8 bases are a match to TRBD1. The sequence was obtained from a human donor who was the organ donor for an intestinal transplant. The input for sequencing was unstimulated CD4+ T cells sorted from spleen or lymph node cells, taken before transplant. DNA of the CDR3: TGCGCCAGCAGCCAAGATGGCAGGGGGCTGTCAAAGGAGCCCCAGCATTTT. It codes for CASSQDGRGLSKEPQHF.